The rows below give T cell receptor beta chains drawn from one sample of a study of T cell repertoires in cytomegalovirus infection. From the reads, TCRdb called clonotypes with MiXCR, one entry per CDR3 protein. Counted here are approximately 400,000 distinct CDR3 sequences, roughly 30% occurring once; the ten biggest clones make up around 13%. Sequenced input: PBMCs. Source of these receptors: a human donor in good health (CMV status not recorded). Some clones in this sample may be carry-over from other donors' samples. The CDR3 runs from the conserved cysteine through the conserved F or W. Each record gives: V gene, D gene, J gene, CDR3 protein. D genes are given only for firm matches.

TRBV20-1	NA	TRBJ2-7	CSARRAGESYEQYF
TRBV7-2	TRBD2	TRBJ2-5	CASSHRIAGGETQYF
TRBV12-3/TRBV12-4	NA	TRBJ2-5	CASSLVGPQETQYF
TRBV2	TRBD1	TRBJ1-2	CASSEEDRPVGYGYTF
TRBV20-1	NA	TRBJ2-7	CSATRVQEIYEQYF
TRBV5-6	NA	TRBJ2-2	CASSFWGTNTGELFF
TRBV12-3/TRBV12-4	TRBD1	TRBJ2-1	CASSPRQGARNEQFF
TRBV5-3	TRBD1	TRBJ2-2	CARSSRTGRETGELFF
TRBV5-6	NA	TRBJ2-1	CASSSDSYNEQFF
TRBV12-3/TRBV12-4	TRBD1	TRBJ1-2	CASTRTGANYGYTF
TRBV6-1	TRBD1	TRBJ2-7	CASSDQPGQRSYEQYF
TRBV2	TRBD2	TRBJ2-3	CASSALDRRAGLSDTQYF
TRBV18	NA	TRBJ2-7	CASSPPSRYEQYF
TRBV28	NA	TRBJ1-6	CASSPGRGRANSPLHF
TRBV20-1	NA	TRBJ1-5	CSARDTPGVGVQPQHF
TRBV5-4	NA	TRBJ2-5	CASSLEVEETQYF
TRBV19	TRBD1	TRBJ1-5	CASSRAQGVGNQPQHF
TRBV4-3	NA	TRBJ1-5	CASSQDYGSNQPQHF
TRBV5-1	NA	TRBJ2-7	CASSLVGTASVEQYF
TRBV6-2/TRBV6-3	NA	TRBJ2-1	CASSQRDISYNEQFF
TRBV28	NA	TRBJ1-5	CASSWGQPQHF
TRBV11-2	TRBD2	TRBJ2-7	CASSWGRGDSYEQYF
TRBV2	TRBD1	TRBJ2-1	CASSDRQGKYNEQFF
TRBV6-1	NA	TRBJ1-6	CASRGQGVSPLHF
TRBV7-6	NA	TRBJ2-7	CASSLARGAVYEQYF
TRBV10-3	TRBD2	TRBJ2-7	CATSGEGYEQYF
TRBV5-6	TRBD1	TRBJ1-6	CASSFGQGVSPLHF
TRBV10-3	TRBD1	TRBJ2-7	CAISEPLGQTYEQYF
TRBV7-2	TRBD1	TRBJ2-2	CASRMGTGNTGELFF
TRBV2	NA	TRBJ1-1	CASSEGRLNTEAFF
TRBV6-6	NA	TRBJ2-1	CASSYLHSSYNEQFF
TRBV24-1	TRBD2	TRBJ2-2	CATSDSRLAGSTGELFF
TRBV6-1	NA	TRBJ2-7	CASSEAKGPPFYEQYF
TRBV11-3	NA	TRBJ1-1	CASSLDRGGTGAFF
TRBV4-3	TRBD1	TRBJ2-1	CASSQDVTGEGYNEQFF
TRBV11-2	NA	TRBJ2-1	CDSSFNSEHFF
TRBV12-3/TRBV12-4	TRBD1	TRBJ1-2	CASSLEGQGADGYTF
TRBV18	NA	TRBJ1-2	CASSLEGRDYYGYTF
TRBV7-2	NA	TRBJ1-3	CASSSLYHEALSGNTIYF
TRBV20-1	TRBD2	TRBJ2-1	CSARGLAGGLSSYNEQFF
TRBV12-5	NA	TRBJ1-1	CASGFRGRYQNTEAFF
TRBV27	TRBD2	TRBJ2-2	CASSLRGSGGLNTGELFF
TRBV28	NA	TRBJ2-1	CASNGEGGRSYNEQFF
TRBV18	NA	TRBJ2-5	CASSPLGRETQCF
TRBV4-1	TRBD2	TRBJ2-1	CASSQERGNSYNEQFF
TRBV7-9	NA	TRBJ2-3	CASSVRAADTQYF
TRBV11-2	NA	TRBJ2-3	CASSLDFRADTQYF
TRBV20-1	NA	TRBJ1-1	CSGHQGLNTEAFF
TRBV10-3	TRBD2	TRBJ2-5	CAISEWASGSLETQYF
TRBV7-2	TRBD1	TRBJ1-2	CASSLEYRGVEGYTF
TRBV7-7	NA	TRBJ2-5	CASSLWGVGETQYF
TRBV5-1	TRBD2	TRBJ2-7	CASSLGLAELSYEQYF
TRBV2	TRBD2	TRBJ2-4	CASTKRGAGAKNIQYF
TRBV7-2	NA	TRBJ2-7	CASSSITLGYEQYF
TRBV27	NA	TRBJ2-1	CARLNNEQFF
TRBV7-9	TRBD1	TRBJ2-7	CASSKTGDLEQYF
TRBV24-1	NA	TRBJ2-1	CATSDSWGNNEQFF
TRBV11-2	NA	TRBJ2-7	CASSPAGQSYEQYF
TRBV19	NA	TRBJ2-2	CASSISGQNTGELFF
TRBV28	NA	TRBJ1-5	CASSSGRIYSNQPQHF